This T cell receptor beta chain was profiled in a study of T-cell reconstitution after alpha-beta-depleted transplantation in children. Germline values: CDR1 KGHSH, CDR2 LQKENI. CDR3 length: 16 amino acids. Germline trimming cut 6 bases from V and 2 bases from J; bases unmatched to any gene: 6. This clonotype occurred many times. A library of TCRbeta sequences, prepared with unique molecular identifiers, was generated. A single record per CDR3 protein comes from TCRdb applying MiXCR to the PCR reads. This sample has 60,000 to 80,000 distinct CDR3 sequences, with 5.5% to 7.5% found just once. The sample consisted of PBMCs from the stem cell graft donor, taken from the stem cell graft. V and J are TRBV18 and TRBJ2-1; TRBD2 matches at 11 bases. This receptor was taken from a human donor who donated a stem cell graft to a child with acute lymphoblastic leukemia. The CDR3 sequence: CASSPELAGAYNEQFF. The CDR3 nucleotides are TGTGCCAGCTCCCCGGAACTAGCGGGGGCCTACAATGAGCAGTTCTTC.